This T cell receptor (beta chain) emerged from a study of cytomegalovirus exposure and HLA in healthy donors. Across the whole study: Earlier, 95 million to 120 million unique TCR beta sequences were recovered from some 200 million T cells by an analysis.

Note on this clone: Its specificity is unknown.

The CDR3 runs 12 residues. Trimming took 7 bases from V and 7 from J; bases not matched to a gene: 6. Germline-derived CDR1 and CDR2 are MNHEY and SVGAGI. Findings of the study overall: According to reports, the classifier identified cytomegalovirus status with high specificity and sensitivity.

The PCR contained 60 Vbeta and 13 Jbeta primers. Authors' analysis steps: As a later analysis found, there were approximately 80 million unique TCR beta chains, of which some 10 million were shared. Libraries were prepared by immunoSEQ multiplex PCR; TCRdb keeps only in-frame clonotypes and omits some of them. V and J calls and clone size are given by that table; D and trimming were obtained from the DNA. This table has around 130,000 clones, 60% to 85% appearing once. The TCR was taken from a man under 40 in good health and CMV-seronegative. The chain joins TRBV6-5 to TRBJ2-7, with 8 nucleotides matching TRBD1. The sequencing input was PBMCs. CDR3 coding DNA: TGTGCCAGCAACCAGGGGGCCGGGGAGCAGTACTTC. This translates into CASNQGAGEQYF.